The TCR beta chain under discussion was sequenced for a study of identical twins (TCRdb year 2016). In terms of the full investigation: To test whether fetal clonotypes persist, the study used deep sequencing on TCR alpha and beta repertoires from monozygotic twins, unrelated adults of various ages, and cord blood. Replicate twin experiments were performed at different times using different library preparation protocols to rule out contamination. Beyond this particular receptor, the publication reports: Invariant T cells such as MAIT and iNKT could partly confound zero-insertion analyses, though diverse VJ usage argued against this for most clonotypes. In monozygotic twins, recombination models systematically underestimated out-of-frame TCR alpha sharing, but the models matched the sharing seen between unrelated individuals. The excess sharing between twins in beta out-of-frame sequences was weaker because fewer shared sequences reduced the signal-to-noise ratio. Compared with coincidental sharing between unrelated individuals, out-of-frame TCR alpha sequences shared between twins had an excess of sequences with low generation probability. Because the same donors could not be followed over many years, the conclusions depended on cross-sectional statistical analysis. Abundant cord blood beta clonotypes carried fewer insertions; young adult naive repertoires showed a weaker similar trend, while memory repertoires showed none.

All donors were healthy Caucasians. Three unrelated non-twin adults were also sequenced: a male aged 18 to 30, a male aged 50 to 60 and a female aged 50 to 60. Using Miltenyi CD45RO+ enrichment and human naive T-cell isolation kits, memory (CD45RO+) and naive T cells were isolated from PBMC. After removal of 6 bases from V and 5 bases from J, the junction retains 10 bases not matched to a gene. The CDR3 has 14 amino acids, counting the end cysteine and phenylalanine. The CDR3 DNA has 42 bases and is translated from base 1. CDR1 and CDR2 are drawn from the germline V gene (reference sequence): DFQATT, SNEGSKA. The protocol used for the library was 5' RACE. Data came from an Illumina HiSeq 2000. Template switching added a universal primer binding site, and the final cDNA carried a unique molecular identifier that allowed TCR cDNA molecules to be counted accurately. First-strand cDNA for TCR alpha and beta chains was synthesized from specific primers in the conserved constant-segment region. To control for contamination, every cDNA library carried two barcodes: a SMART-Mk sample barcode plus Illumina barcodes. TruSeq adapter sequences, together with Illumina sample barcodes, were added in two successive PCR steps. The TCR alpha and beta cDNA libraries were sequenced on the Illumina HiSeq platform using custom primers. Processing in the source paper ran as follows. Unique molecular identifiers were extracted from raw reads with MiGEC, and CDR3 positions were determined with MiXCR. For each individual, recombination models were inferred using an EM algorithm with the repgenHMM and IGoR tools. The tcR package in R was used for shared clonotype analysis, with sharing normalized by the product of cloneset sizes. To study raw recombination without the effects of thymic and clonal selection, out-of-frame nonproductive sequences were analyzed. The public reads were run again by TCRdb, first through fastp at Q25 and then through MiXCR, and only productive beta chains were kept. Here each entry gathers all rows of one CDR3 protein and keeps the most common genes and DNA. For this entry, the V and J calls and clone size follow TCRdb and not the study's own pipeline. The sample yields 640,000 or so distinct CDR3 sequences; less than 7% were counted once. The top ten hold 1.5% to 2% of the sample.

Worth noting for this clonotype: What antigen it recognizes has not been identified. No much larger clone is present one base from it, and per-base qualities are unavailable.

This clonotype was obtained from a young man in good health. The chain is assembled from TRBV20-1 and TRBJ2-5; TRBD2 fits 9 bases in the junction. The sequencing input was naive T cells sorted from blood. In light of the paper, this sample's cell subset or site label describes: cells isolated with a human naive T-cell isolation kit. The DNA sequence follows: TGCAGTGCGGCTAGCGGGGATGTAGGGGAGACCCAGTACTTC. It is translated as CSAASGDVGETQYF.